The source of this T cell receptor (beta chain) is a study of cytomegalovirus exposure and HLA in healthy donors. This CDR3 is built from 19 residues. V was clipped by 0 bases and J by 7 bases; unmatched bases: 9. Germline CDR1 is MGHRA and CDR2 is YSYEKL. The study ran its PCR with 60 Vbeta and 13 Jbeta primers. Profiling relied on immunoSEQ multiplex PCR, and the TCRdb table lists in-frame clones only, not all of them. The sample gives some 150,000 clones, under 80% of which show up once; 2% to 3% is in the top ten. The rearrangement uses TRBV4-1 and TRBJ2-2, with 15 nucleotides matching TRBD2. The sequence was obtained from a human donor in good health. Sequencing used PBMCs. CDR3 amino acids: CASSQEVGLAGGLDGELFF. The CDR3, as DNA: TGCGCCAGCAGCCAAGAAGTCGGACTAGCGGGGGGGTTGGACGGGGAGCTGTTTTTT.